The entry below describes one T cell receptor beta chain. This record belongs to a study of blood T cell repertoires in COVID-19. Study details: Whether acute or convalescent, the COVID-19 samples came from the United States, Italy and Spain. Nucleic acid was either cDNA or gDNA, and it came from T cells, B-cell-depleted T cells, or PBMCs.

Assay: immunoSEQ multiplex PCR; the TCRdb copy retains only in-frame clones and omits some. The repertoire includes about 100,000 clones, just over 90% of them detected once, and roughly 0.88% sits in the top ten. The V gene end was trimmed by 0 bases and the J gene end by 4 bases; junction bases not matched to a gene: 18. CDR3 length equals 19 residues. In germline, CDR1 is LGHDT, CDR2 YNNKEL (reference sequence). The chain carries TRBV3-1 (or the pseudogene TRBV3-2) and TRBJ2-7; 7 nucleotides agree with TRBD2. The sequence was obtained from a man in his fifties or sixties with acute or convalescent COVID-19. Sequencing was done on a sample of peripheral blood. The CDR3 DNA sequence: TGTGCCAGCAGCCAAGACCCAATTCGGTTTGCAGCGGGAAGGTACGAGCAGTACTTC. Encoded protein: CASSQDPIRFAAGRYEQYF.